Following are 23 T cell receptor beta chains from one sample sequenced in a study of beta chain features in type 1 diabetes. The study's findings and limits: There was a moderate but significant shortening of TCRB CDR3s in all four CD4+ subsets of Type 1 diabetes patients.

Expressed TCRB transcripts were sequenced because the isolated RNA had all been reverse transcribed beforehand. TCRdb's table, derived via immunoSEQ multiplex PCR, lists solely in-frame clones and lacks some. The sample yields over 200,000 clones, about a tenth seen once. These receptors have no identified antigens. The sample was naive CD4+ T cells from blood. Receptors originate from a man aged 25 to 45 with type 1 diabetes.

This clone was counted between two and nine times. The chain employs TRBV5-1 and TRBJ2-3; 8 nucleotides line up with TRBD2. This CDR3 spans 16 amino acids. The junction had 11 bases not matched to a gene; V was cut back by 4 bases and J by 4 bases. Germline CDR1 is SGHRS and CDR2 is YFSETQ. The CDR3 loop is CASSPEGRGDADTQYF. In DNA form, the CDR3 reads TGCGCCAGCAGCCCCGAGGGGCGGGGGGACGCAGATACGCAGTATTTT. The variable domain in full, completed from reference TRBV5-1 and TRBJ2-3, reads KAGVTQTPRYLIKTRGQQVTLSCSPISGHRSVSWYQQTPGQGLQFLFEYFSETQRNKGNFPGRFSGRQFSNSRSEMNVSTLELGDSALYLCASSPEGRGDADTQYFGPGTRLTVL.

This chain uses TRBV5-1 with TRBJ2-1; 10 bases fit TRBD2. This CDR3 is built from 13 residues. V gave up 8 bases and J gave up 8 bases; unmatched junction bases: 7. The germline gives CDR1 SGHRS, CDR2 YFSETQ. The CDR3 coding sequence is TGCGCCAGTCGAAGCGGGGGGGCGGATGAGCAGTTCTTC. Protein sequence: CASRSGGADEQFF.

This clone was detected only a few times. Other DNA sequences in the same sample also yield this CDR3. The CDR3 region has the DNA TGTGCCAGCAGCCCTAGCTCCTACGAGCAGTACTTC. Encoded protein: CASSPSSYEQYF. The V call is TRBV28, the J call TRBJ2-7, with D unclear. Between the trimmed V and J ends, which lost 6 bases and 0 bases, there was a span of 6 bases. The CDR3 totals 12 residues. The germline gives CDR1 MDHEN, CDR2 SYDVKM.

The V and J genes are TRBV14 and TRBJ1-2; no clear D. The CDR3 totals 15 residues. CDR1 and CDR2 (germline): SGHDN, FVKESK. V shed 0 bases and J shed 2 bases, with 10 bases lying between them. CDR3 sequence: CASSQDPGGNYGYTF. Written as DNA, the CDR3 is TGTGCCAGCAGCCAAGATCCAGGTGGGAACTATGGCTACACCTTC.

This clone was detected only a few times. The J gene is TRBJ2-7, the V gene TRBV5-1; D is uncertain. The CDR3 extends over 15 amino acids. Germline V gives CDR1 SGHRS, CDR2 YFSETQ. The V gene lost 4 bases and the J gene lost 2 bases, with 16 bases spanning the gap. Written as DNA, the CDR3 is TGCGCCAGCAGCGAGCGAGATGGTTTTACCTACGAGCAGTACTTC. This gives the protein CASSERDGFTYEQYF.

The sample holds a few counts of this clone. V gene TRBV15 combines with J gene TRBJ1-5; D is perhaps TRBD1 (5 bases). V gave up 0 bases and J gave up 3 bases, with 12 bases separating them. The germline V gene has CDR1 LNHNV and CDR2 YYDKDF (reference sequence). The length of the CDR3 is 16 residues. The CDR3 spells CATSRDAGTTNQPQHF. The CDR3 coding sequence is TGTGCCACCAGCAGAGATGCAGGGACTACCAATCAGCCCCAGCATTTT.

This clone was observed a handful of times. V is TRBV20-1 and J is TRBJ1-2, with unresolved D. The germline gives CDR1 DFQATT, CDR2 SNEGSKA (reference sequence). The ends were cut back, 6 bases at V and 8 bases at J, with 13 bases in the middle. The CDR3 is 11 amino acids. CDR3 region: CSAFTGGGYTF. As DNA, the CDR3 is TGCAGTGCCTTCACGGGCGGGGGCTACACCTTC.

V and J are TRBV19 and TRBJ1-2, with a weak D call TRBD1 (5 bases). The V end was cut by 8 bases, the J end by 0 bases, with 13 bases between. Per germline, CDR1 LNHDA and CDR2 SQIVND (reference sequence). CDR3 size: 14 residues. The CDR3 bases are TGTGCCAGTGCCGCGGGGGAAGCTAACTATGGCTACACCTTC. Translation: CASAAGEANYGYTF. Together with reference TRBV19 and TRBJ1-2, the CDR3 gives the full variable domain: DGGITQSPKYLFRKEGQNVTLSCEQNLNHDAMYWYRQDPGQGLRLIYYSQIVNDFQKGDIAEGYSVSREKKESFPLTVTSAQKNPTAFYLCASAAGEANYGYTFGSGTRLTVV.

The chain has TRBV19 and TRBJ2-7, with 8 bases aligning to TRBD1. The V and J ends lost 4 bases and 4 bases, in that order; junction bases with no gene match: 9. The CDR3 loop spans 15 amino acids. Germline CDR1 LNHDA, CDR2 SQIVND (reference sequence). As DNA, the CDR3 is TGTGCCAGTAGTACCTACAGGGGGTACGGGTACGAGCAGTACTTC. Translation gives CASSTYRGYGYEQYF. The full variable domain, its missing parts supplied by reference TRBV19 and TRBJ2-7, is DGGITQSPKYLFRKEGQNVTLSCEQNLNHDAMYWYRQDPGQGLRLIYYSQIVNDFQKGDIAEGYSVSREKKESFPLTVTSAQKNPTAFYLCASSTYRGYGYEQYFGPGTRLTVT.

This clone was observed a handful of times. The chain employs TRBV28 and TRBJ1-2; D is perhaps TRBD1 (5 bases). Germline assignment: CDR1 MDHEN and CDR2 SYDVKM. The CDR3 extends over 14 amino acids. V was cut by 3 bases and J by 6 bases, with 14 bases left in between. CDR3 coding DNA: TGTGCCAGCAGTTTCAACCCAGGGTTAGATGGCTACACCTTC. This gives the protein CASSFNPGLDGYTF.

This clone was detected only a few times. V and J are TRBV2 and TRBJ1-6; 8 positions agree with TRBD1. Germline CDR1 SNHLY, CDR2 FYNNEI. V dropped 7 bases and J dropped 14; count of bases not matched to a gene: 10. The CDR3 totals 13 residues. The CDR3: CASTGTGEFSLHF. CDR3 sequence (DNA): TGTGCCAGCACAGGGACAGGAGAGTTTTCCCTCCACTTT.

This sequence joins TRBV7-9 and TRBJ1-6; D gene unclear. The CDR3 is 15 residues long. V shed 3 bases and J shed 0 bases, with 6 bases lying between them. Germline V lookup: CDR1 SEHNR, CDR2 FQNEAQ (reference sequence). The CDR3 protein is CASSFGSSYNSPLHF. The CDR3 region has the DNA TGTGCCAGCAGCTTTGGGAGCTCCTATAATTCACCCCTCCACTTT.

Here the CDR3 reads CASSYGERETQYF. DNA of the CDR3: TGTGCCAGCAGCTACGGGGAACGGGAGACCCAGTACTTC. The J gene is TRBJ2-5, the V gene TRBV5-6; D might be TRBD2 (5 bases). The CDR3 is 13 amino acids. The germline V gene has CDR1 SGHDT and CDR2 YYEEEE. V was trimmed by 3 bases and J by 5 bases, leaving 11 bases between them. Filled out from reference TRBV5-6 and TRBJ2-5, the complete variable domain reads DAGVTQSPTHLIKTRGQQVTLRCSPKSGHDTVSWYQQALGQGPQFIFQYYEEEERQRGNFPDRFSGHQFPNYSSELNVNALLLGDSALYLCASSYGERETQYFGPGTRLLVL.

The chain employs TRBV18 and TRBJ2-6; D gene ambiguous. V shed 3 bases and J shed 2 bases, with 5 bases lying between them. The CDR3 sequence is 14 residues long. CDR1 KGHSH and CDR2 LQKENI come from the germline V gene. The CDR3 DNA follows: TGTGCCAGCTCACCGCAGACTGGGGCCAACGTCCTGACTTTC. Protein: CASSPQTGANVLTF.

The chain carries TRBV29-1 and TRBJ1-1; a possible D gene is TRBD1 (6 bases). V was shortened by 3 bases and J by 0 bases, with 11 bases between the two germline ends. This CDR3 comprises 14 residues. Germline CDR1 and CDR2: SQVTM and ANQGSEA. The CDR3 DNA follows: TGCAGCGTTGAGGGCCAGGGGATGAACACTGAAGCTTTCTTT. It codes for CSVEGQGMNTEAFF.

This rearrangement joins TRBV10-3 to TRBJ1-1; D unclear. The CDR3 is made up of 12 amino acids. Trimming removed 9 bases from V and 3 bases from J, with 11 bases in between. The germline CDR1 and CDR2 sequences are ENHRY and SYGVKD. CDR3 region: CAIRERDTEAFF. DNA for the CDR3: TGTGCCATTCGAGAACGGGACACTGAAGCTTTCTTT.

This clone was picked up a small number of times. The chain couples TRBV20-1 to TRBJ2-5; 7 bases fit TRBD2. From germline, CDR1 is DFQATT and CDR2 SNEGSKA (reference sequence). This CDR3 contains 11 residues. The junction had 9 bases not matched to a gene; V was cut back by 6 bases and J by 11 bases. CDR3 coding DNA: TGCAGTGCCAGTGAGGGGAGGGAGCAGTACTTC. Translated: CSASEGREQYF.

This clone has more than one count but fewer than ten. This chain joins TRBV2 and TRBJ1-1, with D hard to call. There are 14 residues in the CDR3. Trimming took off 2 bases at V and 1 base at J, with 8 bases between the two ends. The V gene's germline CDR1 is SNHLY and CDR2 FYNNEI. The CDR3 loop is CASSENTQNTEAFF. In nucleotides, the CDR3 is TGTGCCAGCAGTGAAAACACCCAGAACACTGAAGCTTTCTTT.

The table lists this clone with a few counts. Here the CDR3 DNA reads TGTGCCAGCAGCCCACCGGGACAGGGTCCCTCTAACTATGGCTACACCTTC. Protein: CASSPPGQGPSNYGYTF. The V and J genes are TRBV5-4 and TRBJ1-2, with 9 bases fitting TRBD1. The V and J ends lost 4 bases and 0 bases, in that order; junction bases with no gene match: 10. This CDR3 spans 17 amino acids. CDR1 and CDR2 from the germline V gene are SGHNT and YYREEE (reference sequence).

The chain combines TRBV18 with TRBJ2-5; weak D call: TRBD2 (5 bases). CDR1 is KGHSH and CDR2 is LQKENI in the germline V gene. The CDR3 covers 13 residues. The ends were cut back, 3 bases at V and 3 bases at J, with 8 bases in the middle. DNA for the CDR3: TGTGCCAGCTCACCCCAGAGGGAAGAGACCCAGTACTTC. It yields the protein CASSPQREETQYF. Full variable domain (missing parts from reference TRBV18 and TRBJ2-5): NAGVMQNPRHLVRRRGQEARLRCSPMKGHSHVYWYRQLPEEGLKFMVYLQKENIIDESGMPKERFSAEFPKEGPSILRIQQVVRGDSAAYFCASSPQREETQYFGPGTRLLVL.

The rearrangement uses TRBV12-5 and TRBJ2-7, with D perhaps matching TRBD2 (5 bases). V gave up 2 bases and J gave up 3 bases, with 14 bases separating them. The CDR3 is 15 amino acids. CDR1 and CDR2 from the germline V gene are LGHNT and FRNRAP. CDR3 loop: CASGLPGRGHYEQYF. CDR3 nucleotides: TGTGCTAGTGGTTTGCCCGGCCGGGGTCACTACGAGCAGTACTTC. The variable domain in full, completed from reference TRBV12-5 and TRBJ2-7, reads DARVTQTPRHKVTEMGQEVTMRCQPILGHNTVFWYRQTMMQGLELLAYFRNRAPLDDSGMPKDRFSAEMPDATLATLKIQPSEPRDSAVYFCASGLPGRGHYEQYFGPGTRLTVT.

In its sample, this clone was seen a few times. V gene TRBV29-1 combines with J gene TRBJ1-1; no firm D call. The CDR3 is 13 amino acids. Germline V lookup: CDR1 SQVTM, CDR2 ANQGSEA. V shed 1 base and J shed 5 bases, with 11 bases lying between them. The CDR3 region is CSVEVQVRTEAFF. CDR3 DNA: TGCAGCGTTGAAGTCCAGGTTCGGACTGAAGCTTTCTTT.

The CDR3 loop is CASSSWDRVYSPLHF. For the CDR3, the DNA is TGTGCCAGCAGCTCCTGGGACAGGGTTTATTCACCCCTCCACTTT. The chain recombines TRBV7-3 with TRBJ1-6; 9 nucleotides align to TRBD1. V lost 4 bases, J lost 8 bases, and 6 bases stayed unmatched. The CDR3 has 15 residues. Germline CDR1 and CDR2: SGHTA and FQGTGA.